What follows describes a single T cell receptor (beta chain). This entry is derived from a study of blood T cell repertoires in COVID-19. Study-wide background: Acute-phase and convalescent COVID-19 samples originated in the United States, Italy and Spain. The analysed material was cDNA or gDNA that came from T cells, B-cell-depleted T cells, or PBMCs.

Assay used: immunoSEQ multiplex PCR; TCRdb lists only in-frame clones, some missing. Of about 170,000 clones in the sample, around 90% are singletons; the top ten hold around 5.1%. CDR1 is LNHDA and CDR2 is SQIVND in the germline V gene (reference sequence). V was trimmed by 2 bases and J by 6 bases, leaving 9 bases between them. The CDR3 is 13 amino acids. The specimen was peripheral blood. The clonotype was recovered from a man between 18 and 29 years old with COVID-19, enrolled during active disease. The V call is TRBV19, the J call TRBJ2-3; D gene unclear. The CDR3 nucleotides are TGTGCCAGTAGTATACCGGGTCGGGATACGCAGTATTTT. It translates to CASSIPGRDTQYF.